These 12 T cell receptor beta chains were all obtained from the same sample, sequenced in a study of blood T cell repertoires in COVID-19. This table comes from immunoSEQ multiplex PCR, and its TCRdb copy is limited to in-frame clones, with some not included. The table lists some 250,000 clones, roughly 86% of them singletons, with around 0.78% in the top ten. The sample was peripheral blood. Receptor source: a woman in her 30s with acute or convalescent COVID-19.

This clone was seen a handful of times. This chain links TRBV19 with TRBJ2-7, with 7 bases aligning to TRBD2. J was trimmed by 1 base and V by 5 bases; bases with no gene match: 5. CDR3 length equals 14 residues. Germline V gene lookup returns CDR1 LNHDA and CDR2 SQIVND (reference sequence). CDR3 region: CASSPREVSYEQYF. Written as DNA, the CDR3 is TGTGCCAGTAGTCCCCGGGAGGTGTCCTACGAGCAGTACTTC. The variable domain in full, completed from reference TRBV19 and TRBJ2-7, reads DGGITQSPKYLFRKEGQNVTLSCEQNLNHDAMYWYRQDPGQGLRLIYYSQIVNDFQKGDIAEGYSVSREKKESFPLTVTSAQKNPTAFYLCASSPREVSYEQYFGPGTRLTVT.

The V call is TRBV5-1, the J call TRBJ2-7; 8 bases are a match to TRBD2. With 1 base clipped from V and 7 bases from J, the junction kept 7 bases outside the gene matches. The CDR3 covers 14 residues. CDR1 SGHRS and CDR2 YFSETQ come from the germline V gene. The CDR3 DNA reads as TGCGCCAGCAGCTTGAGTAGCGGGAAGAGGGAGCAGTACTTC. This encodes CASSLSSGKREQYF.

V and J are TRBV11-1 and TRBJ1-1; TRBD1 aligns across 9 bases. There are 15 residues in the CDR3. The V and J ends lost 5 bases and 4 bases, in that order; junction bases with no gene match: 8. CDR1 is SGHAT and CDR2 is FQDESV in the germline V gene (reference sequence). The CDR3 loop is CASSTGQGSGTEAFF. DNA of the CDR3: TGTGCCAGCAGCACGGGACAGGGTTCGGGCACTGAAGCTTTCTTT.

The chain recombines TRBV4-3 with TRBJ2-3; D is unresolved. The CDR3 contains 16 residues. Germline values: CDR1 LGHNA, CDR2 YSLEER. Deletions cut 3 bases from V and 0 bases from J, with 13 bases between. CDR3 protein: CASSHPRVGSTDTQYF. The DNA for the CDR3 is TGCGCCAGCAGCCATCCACGTGTCGGGAGCACAGATACGCAGTATTTT.

The chain couples TRBV7-3 to TRBJ2-5, with 9 bases matching TRBD2. Germline V gene lookup returns CDR1 SGHTA and CDR2 FQGTGA. The CDR3 is made up of 15 amino acids. The ends lost 6 bases at V and 1 base at J; junction bases unmatched: 6. In DNA, the CDR3 is TGTGCCAGCAGACCTAGCGGGGCCTCCCAAGAGACCCAGTACTTC. This codes for CASRPSGASQETQYF.

The V call is TRBV9, the J call TRBJ2-5; D gene unclear. Deletions cut 0 bases from V and 4 bases from J, with 7 bases between. Per the germline V gene, CDR1 is SGDLS and CDR2 is YYNGEE. CDR3 size: 13 residues. CDR3 residues: CASSVATSETQYF. CDR3 nucleotide sequence: TGTGCCAGCAGCGTAGCAACATCAGAGACCCAGTACTTC.

The chain uses TRBV30 and TRBJ1-2, with 10 bases matching TRBD1. The CDR3 sequence is 14 residues long. V lost 3 bases and J lost 3; bases outside the gene matches: 4. Germline values: CDR1 GTSNPN, CDR2 SVGIG (reference sequence). The CDR3 is CAWSRDRGDYGYTF. The CDR3 DNA follows: TGTGCCTGGAGCAGGGACAGGGGCGACTATGGCTACACCTTC.

This chain links TRBV2 with TRBJ2-1, with 12 bases aligning to TRBD2. The CDR3 is made up of 14 amino acids. V was pared by 7 bases and J by 10 bases, with 8 bases of the junction left unmatched. Germline CDR1 reads SNHLY; CDR2 reads FYNNEI. CDR3 sequence: CASNLGLAGREQFF. The CDR3 DNA is TGTGCCAGCAACCTAGGACTAGCGGGACGGGAGCAGTTCTTC.

CDR3 DNA: TGCAGCGTGGTCCATTCTCAGGTTAACACTGAAGCTTTCTTT. It codes for CSVVHSQVNTEAFF. The rearrangement uses TRBV29-1 and TRBJ1-1; D remains ambiguous. The CDR3 loop spans 14 amino acids. Germline CDR1 reads SQVTM; CDR2 reads ANQGSEA. Deletions cut 6 bases from V and 2 bases from J, with 16 bases between.

V is TRBV29-1 and J is TRBJ2-1; the D is unclear. Per the germline V gene, CDR1 is SQVTM and CDR2 is ANQGSEA. The germline V and J ends were trimmed by 3 bases and 2 bases, with 8 bases remaining between them. The CDR3 runs to 13 residues. The CDR3 protein is CSVETGTYNEQFF. CDR3 nucleotide sequence: TGCAGCGTTGAGACTGGTACCTACAATGAGCAGTTCTTC.

The J gene is TRBJ2-3, the V gene TRBV19; 12 bases match TRBD2. Looked up from germline, CDR1 is LNHDA and CDR2 is SQIVND (reference sequence). V lost 4 bases, J lost 4 bases, and 9 bases stayed unmatched. The CDR3 loop spans 17 amino acids. The CDR3: CASSKTASGRASDTQYF. The CDR3 region has the DNA TGTGCCAGTAGTAAGACGGCTAGCGGGAGGGCCTCAGATACGCAGTATTTT.

The chain joins TRBV7-2 to TRBJ2-5; possibly TRBD2 for D (6 bases). Germline-derived CDR1 and CDR2 are SGHTA and FQGNSA. The CDR3 length is 19 residues. V was cut by 3 bases and J by 0 bases, with 23 bases left in between. CDR3 nucleotides: TGTGCCAGCAGCTTCCCACGCGAAGCGGGTACCAAGTACCAAGAGACCCAGTACTTC. Its translation: CASSFPREAGTKYQETQYF.